Below are 14 T cell receptor beta chains sequenced from a single sample in a study of shared clonotypes between healthy human individuals. Here immunoSEQ multiplex PCR was the method, and the copy in TCRdb shows in-frame clones only, minus some. This table holds about 2 million clones, 85% to 95% found once. Sequencing was done on a sample of naive CD4+ T cells sorted from blood. Subset specified: CD45RA+ positively selected. The receptors stem from a man between 18 and 35 years old in good health.

A single count supports this clone. The chain is built from TRBV6-6 and TRBJ1-2; unclear D gene. V was shortened by 5 bases and J by 4 bases, with 8 bases between the two germline ends. This CDR3 is 12 amino acids long. Per germline, CDR1 MNHNY and CDR2 SVGAGI (reference sequence). As DNA, the CDR3 is TGTGCCAGCAGTGCAGCGTCCTATGGCTACACCTTC. As protein: CASSAASYGYTF.

A note on this clone: The junction shows a germline mismatch at one end, possibly a read error. The chain couples TRBV28 to TRBJ1-1, with 7 positions matching TRBD1. The CDR3 contains 15 residues. From germline, CDR1 is MDHEN and CDR2 SYDVKM. CDR3 nucleotide sequence: TGTGCCAGCAATTTAGAGGGACAGCTGAACACTGAAGCTTTCTTT. The encoded protein is CASNLEGQLNTEAFF.

The CDR3 reads CASSRGDRVNEQFF. The CDR3 DNA follows: TGTGCCAGCAGTAGGGGGGACAGAGTCAATGAGCAGTTCTTC. The chain couples TRBV6-5 to TRBJ2-1; perhaps TRBD1 as D (7 bases). Trimming removed 5 bases from V and 6 bases from J, with 14 bases in between. Germline V gene sequence: CDR1 MNHEY, CDR2 SVGAGI. CDR3 length: 14 residues.

The CDR3 DNA sequence: TGTGCCAGCAGTGAATGGGGGGAAGGCACTGAAGCTTTCTTT. It is translated as CASSEWGEGTEAFF. V is TRBV6-1 and J is TRBJ1-1; TRBD1 might be the D (5 bases). Trimming removed 2 bases from V and 4 bases from J, with 11 bases in between. The CDR3 is 14 residues long. Germline-derived CDR1 and CDR2 are MNHNS and SASEGT.

The chain is built from TRBV11-2 and TRBJ2-4; TRBD1 agrees at 9 bases. With 5 bases clipped from V and 6 bases from J, the junction kept 5 bases outside the gene matches. CDR3 length: 14 residues. The germline gives CDR1 SGHAT, CDR2 FQNNGV. CDR3 nucleotides: TGTGCCAGCAGCCCAAACAGGGGGCTAAACATTCAGTACTTC. The encoded protein is CASSPNRGLNIQYF.

The chain has TRBV5-6 and TRBJ2-7; TRBD2 might be the D (6 bases). V was trimmed by 0 bases and J by 6 bases, leaving 13 bases between them. Germline CDR1 SGHDT, CDR2 YYEEEE. CDR3 length: 14 amino acids. As DNA, the CDR3 is TGTGCCAGCAGCTTGGGGGGAGGCCCTCTCGAGCAGTACTTC. Translating it yields CASSLGGGPLEQYF.

J is TRBJ2-3 and V is TRBV30, with TRBD2 as a possible D gene (6 bases). Per the germline V gene, CDR1 is GTSNPN and CDR2 is SVGIG (reference sequence). V was cut by 3 bases and J by 0 bases, with 19 bases left in between. The CDR3 loop spans 17 amino acids. As DNA, the CDR3 is TGTGCCTGGAGGTTCTGGGCATGGAGGGAAAGCACAGATACGCAGTATTTT. As protein: CAWRFWAWRESTDTQYF. Full variable domain (missing parts from reference TRBV30 and TRBJ2-3): SQTIHQWPATLVQPVGSPLSLECTVEGTSNPNLYWYRQAAGRGLQLLFYSVGIGQISSEVPQNLSASRPQDRQFILSSKKLLLSDSGFYLCAWRFWAWRESTDTQYFGPGTRLTVL.

The rearrangement joins TRBV6-5 to TRBJ2-7; TRBD2 agrees at 8 bases. V was pared by 6 bases and J by 2 bases, with 9 bases of the junction left unmatched. CDR1 is MNHEY, CDR2 SVGAGI, per germline. The CDR3 length is 15 residues. The CDR3 DNA sequence: TGTGCCAGCAGCTTTGGACCGGGACTAGCCTACGAGCAGTACTTC. This sequence encodes CASSFGPGLAYEQYF.

This clone was seen only once. The chain joins TRBV5-6 to TRBJ1-2, with 7 bases aligning to TRBD1. CDR1 is SGHDT, CDR2 YYEEEE, per germline. The CDR3 is 14 residues long. After removal of 4 bases from V and 5 bases from J, the junction contained 8 bases not matched to a gene. The CDR3 is CASSLPGTDYGYTF. CDR3 nucleotides: TGTGCCAGCAGCCTCCCCGGGACAGATTATGGCTACACCTTC.

V usage is TRBV30 and J usage is TRBJ2-5, with D possibly being TRBD2 (6 bases). V gave up 3 bases and J gave up 3 bases, with 14 bases separating them. Per germline, CDR1 GTSNPN and CDR2 SVGIG (reference sequence). This CDR3 has 14 amino acids. This CDR3 is CAWRQAGRKETQYF. Here the CDR3 DNA reads TGTGCCTGGAGACAGGCGGGAAGAAAAGAGACCCAGTACTTC. Using reference TRBV30 and TRBJ2-5 for the parts outside the CDR3, the full variable domain is SQTIHQWPATLVQPVGSPLSLECTVEGTSNPNLYWYRQAAGRGLQLLFYSVGIGQISSEVPQNLSASRPQDRQFILSSKKLLLSDSGFYLCAWRQAGRKETQYFGPGTRLLVL.

The V gene is TRBV10-1, the J gene TRBJ2-1; D remains ambiguous. Germline CDR1 WNHNN, CDR2 SYGVQD (reference sequence). The V end lost 11 bases, the J end lost 8 bases, and 7 bases lay between the germline ends. CDR3 size: 9 residues. The CDR3 nucleotides read TGCGCCGGTTCCGATGAGCAGTTCTTC. Its protein product is CAGSDEQFF.

V usage is TRBV5-1 and J usage is TRBJ2-5; D uncertain. Trimming took off 4 bases at V and 4 bases at J, with 17 bases between the two ends. The V gene's germline CDR1 is SGHRS and CDR2 YFSETQ. CDR3 length equals 15 residues. The chain's CDR3 is CASSPVSLRTETQYF. In nucleotides, the CDR3 is TGCGCCAGCAGCCCCGTTTCCCTAAGAACAGAGACCCAGTACTTC.

Concerning this clone: The junction departs from the called germline gene at one end, perhaps through a read error. This sequence joins TRBV5-1 and TRBJ2-2; TRBD1 is a possible D gene (6 bases). The CDR3 consists of 14 residues. Germline CDR1 SGHRS, CDR2 YFSETQ. Here the CDR3 DNA reads TGCGCCAGCAGGTTGGGACAGAACACCGGGGAGCTGTTTTTT. Residues: CASRLGQNTGELFF.

V gene TRBV6-1 combines with J gene TRBJ2-3; the D gene could be TRBD1 or TRBD2 (5 bases each). Trimming stripped 3 bases from V and 1 base from J, with 11 bases between. The CDR3 loop spans 15 amino acids. Germline CDR1 is MNHNS and CDR2 is SASEGT. The CDR3 coding sequence is TGTGCCAGCAGTGAGCTTGGGGGTGGCACAGATACGCAGTATTTT. Translated: CASSELGGGTDTQYF.